This T cell receptor (beta chain) was sequenced during a study of identical twins (dated by TCRdb to the mid-2010s). About the full investigation: TCR alpha and beta repertoires from monozygotic twins, unrelated adults of various ages and cord blood were deep-sequenced to test whether fetal clonotypes persist. To rule out contamination, replicate twin experiments were performed at different times with different library preparation protocols.

What the work shows at the level of the full study, not this receptor alone: Out-of-frame TCR alpha sequences shared between twins showed an excess of low generation-probability sequences compared with coincidental sharing between unrelated individuals. Abundant cord blood beta clonotypes carried fewer insertions; young adult naive repertoires showed a weaker similar trend, while memory repertoires showed none. In beta out-of-frame sequences, excess twin sharing was weaker, because having fewer shared sequences lowered the signal-to-noise ratio. Invariant T cells such as MAIT and iNKT could partly confound zero-insertion analyses, though diverse VJ usage argued against this for most clonotypes. Because the same donors could not be followed over many years, conclusions were based on cross-sectional statistical analysis. In monozygotic twins, recombination models systematically underestimated out-of-frame TCR alpha sharing, but the models matched the sharing seen between unrelated individuals.

The library came from 5' RACE. Sequencing relied on an Illumina HiSeq 2000. A universal primer binding site was introduced by template switching, and a unique molecular identifier was present in the final cDNA, enabling accurate counting of TCR cDNA molecules. Specific primers in the conserved constant-segment region were used to synthesize first-strand cDNA for TCR alpha and beta chains. To control for contamination, each cDNA library was double barcoded with a SMART-Mk sample barcode plus Illumina barcodes. TruSeq adapter sequences along with Illumina sample barcodes were introduced in two successive PCR steps. Sequencing of the TCR alpha and beta cDNA libraries was done on the Illumina HiSeq platform using custom primers. Under the source paper's analysis protocol: MiGEC processed the raw reads to extract unique molecular identifiers, while MiXCR was used to determine the CDR3 positions. For each individual, recombination models were inferred using an EM algorithm with the repgenHMM and IGoR tools. Shared clonotype analysis was performed with the tcR package in R, normalizing sharing by the product of cloneset sizes. Out-of-frame nonproductive sequences were analyzed to study raw recombination free of thymic and clonal selection effects. The public reads were reprocessed in TCRdb via fastp at Q25 and MiXCR, keeping in-frame beta chains. Each CDR3 protein gets just one entry, which takes the most common genes and DNA from the rows behind it. The V and J calls come from TCRdb's annotation, not from the publication. The sample records approximately 410,000 distinct CDR3 sequences, around 20% of which are singletons. The ten largest clones capture approximately 12% of the sample.

Only healthy Caucasian donors were included. Three unrelated non-twin adults were additionally sequenced: a male aged 18 to 30, a male aged 50 to 60 and a female aged 50 to 60. Using Miltenyi CD45RO+ enrichment and human naive T-cell isolation kits, memory (CD45RO+) and naive T cells were isolated from PBMC. Taken from the germline V gene, the CDR1 and CDR2 loops are SGHRS and YFSETQ. The CDR3 runs 16 amino acids, cysteine and phenylalanine included. CDR3 DNA only is kept here, 48 bases in frame from base 1. Trimming accounts for 4 bases at V and 5 bases at J, while the number of junction bases matched to no gene is 5. Worth noting for this clonotype: The antigen this receptor binds is unknown. Nothing much larger sits one base from this clone, and base qualities are not available.

The chain was built from TRBV5-1 and TRBJ2-3; 15 junctional bases match TRBD2. The source is a man aged 50 to 59 in good health. What was sequenced was naive T cells sorted from blood. What the cell subset or site label conveys for this sample: cells isolated with a human naive T-cell isolation kit. The DNA sequence is TGCGCCAGCAGCACCGGGACTAGCGGGGGGATAGATACGCAGTATTTT. Its amino acids are CASSTGTSGGIDTQYF.